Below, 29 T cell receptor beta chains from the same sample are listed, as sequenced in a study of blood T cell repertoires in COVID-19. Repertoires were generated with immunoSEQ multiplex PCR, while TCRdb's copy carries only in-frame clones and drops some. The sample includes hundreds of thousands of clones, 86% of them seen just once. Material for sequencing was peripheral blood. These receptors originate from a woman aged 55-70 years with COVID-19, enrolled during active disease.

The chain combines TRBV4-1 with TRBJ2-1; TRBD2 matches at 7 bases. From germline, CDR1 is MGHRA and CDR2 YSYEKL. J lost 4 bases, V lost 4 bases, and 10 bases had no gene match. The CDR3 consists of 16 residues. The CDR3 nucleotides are TGCGCCAGCAGCCCACGCCGTGGGGGGGGGTACAATGAGCAGTTCTTC. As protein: CASSPRRGGGYNEQFF.

CDR3 loop: CASTWGRGLGNTEAFF. The CDR3, as DNA: TGTGCCAGTACCTGGGGCAGGGGGCTTGGAAACACTGAAGCTTTCTTT. The chain is built from TRBV19 and TRBJ1-1, with 8 bases matching TRBD1. The V and J ends lost 7 bases and 2 bases, in that order; junction bases with no gene match: 12. The CDR3 extends over 16 amino acids. Germline V CDR1 and CDR2: LNHDA, SQIVND (reference sequence). The full variable domain, rest sourced from reference TRBV19 and TRBJ1-1, is DGGITQSPKYLFRKEGQNVTLSCEQNLNHDAMYWYRQDPGQGLRLIYYSQIVNDFQKGDIAEGYSVSREKKESFPLTVTSAQKNPTAFYLCASTWGRGLGNTEAFFGQGTRLTVV.

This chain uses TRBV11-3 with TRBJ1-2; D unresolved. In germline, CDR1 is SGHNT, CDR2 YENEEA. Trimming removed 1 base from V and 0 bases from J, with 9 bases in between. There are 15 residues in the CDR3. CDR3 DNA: TGTGCCAGCAGCTTAGTATTCGCGACTAACTATGGCTACACCTTC. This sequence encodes CASSLVFATNYGYTF.

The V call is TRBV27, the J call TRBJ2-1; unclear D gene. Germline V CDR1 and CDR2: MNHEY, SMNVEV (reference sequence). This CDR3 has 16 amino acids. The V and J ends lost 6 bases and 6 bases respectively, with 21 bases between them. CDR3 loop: CASSPSAGPRGNEQFF. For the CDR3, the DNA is TGTGCCAGCAGCCCCTCGGCAGGTCCCCGTGGCAATGAGCAGTTCTTC.

This chain's CDR3 is CASSSEITRGYNEQFF. CDR3 bases: TGTGCCAGCAGCTCCGAAATCACAAGGGGCTACAATGAGCAGTTCTTC. The chain has TRBV5-6 and TRBJ2-1, with a weak D call TRBD1 (5 bases). Germline CDR1 and CDR2: SGHDT and YYEEEE. Trimming cost V 3 bases and J 3 bases, with 16 bases left between them. The CDR3 length is 16 residues.

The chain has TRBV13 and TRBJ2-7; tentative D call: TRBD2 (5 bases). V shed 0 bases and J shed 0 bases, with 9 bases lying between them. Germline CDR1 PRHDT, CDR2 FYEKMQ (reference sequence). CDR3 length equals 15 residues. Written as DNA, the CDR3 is TGTGCCAGCAGCTTAGGGGGTCGGGACTCCTACGAGCAGTACTTC. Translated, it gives CASSLGGRDSYEQYF.

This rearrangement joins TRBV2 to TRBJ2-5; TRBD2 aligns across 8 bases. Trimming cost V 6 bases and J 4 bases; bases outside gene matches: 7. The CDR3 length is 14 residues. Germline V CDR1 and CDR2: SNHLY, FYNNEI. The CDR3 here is CASSGLAVSETQYF. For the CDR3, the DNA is TGTGCCAGCAGCGGACTAGCAGTCTCAGAGACCCAGTACTTC.

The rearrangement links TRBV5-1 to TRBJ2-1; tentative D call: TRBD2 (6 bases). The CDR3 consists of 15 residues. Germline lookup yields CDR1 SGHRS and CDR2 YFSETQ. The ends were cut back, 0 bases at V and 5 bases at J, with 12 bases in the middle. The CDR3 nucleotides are TGCGCCAGCAGCTTGGAGGCGGGGCTACACAATGAGCAGTTCTTC. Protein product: CASSLEAGLHNEQFF.

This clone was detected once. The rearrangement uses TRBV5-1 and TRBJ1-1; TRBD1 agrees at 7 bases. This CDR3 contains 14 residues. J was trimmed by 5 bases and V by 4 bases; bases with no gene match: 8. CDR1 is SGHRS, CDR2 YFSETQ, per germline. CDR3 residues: CASSHDRVGTEAFF. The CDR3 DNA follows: TGCGCCAGCAGCCATGACAGGGTCGGGACTGAAGCTTTCTTT. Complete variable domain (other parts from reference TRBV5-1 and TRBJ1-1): KAGVTQTPRYLIKTRGQQVTLSCSPISGHRSVSWYQQTPGQGLQFLFEYFSETQRNKGNFPGRFSGRQFSNSRSEMNVSTLELGDSALYLCASSHDRVGTEAFFGQGTRLTVV.

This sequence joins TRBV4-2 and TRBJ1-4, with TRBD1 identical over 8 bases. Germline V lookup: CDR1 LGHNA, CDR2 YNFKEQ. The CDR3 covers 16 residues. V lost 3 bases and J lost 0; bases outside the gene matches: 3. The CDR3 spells CASSQSQGATNEKLFF. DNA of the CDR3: TGTGCCAGCAGCCAGTCACAGGGGGCAACTAATGAAAAACTGTTTTTT.

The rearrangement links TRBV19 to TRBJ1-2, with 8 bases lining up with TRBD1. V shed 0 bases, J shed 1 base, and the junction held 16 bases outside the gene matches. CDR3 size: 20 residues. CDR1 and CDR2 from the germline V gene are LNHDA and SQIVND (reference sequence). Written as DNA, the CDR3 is TGTGCCAGTAGTATAGATCTATTTGTCGGGACAGGCGTATTTAACTATGGCTACACCTTC. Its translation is CASSIDLFVGTGVFNYGYTF. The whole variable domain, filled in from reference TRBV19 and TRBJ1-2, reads DGGITQSPKYLFRKEGQNVTLSCEQNLNHDAMYWYRQDPGQGLRLIYYSQIVNDFQKGDIAEGYSVSREKKESFPLTVTSAQKNPTAFYLCASSIDLFVGTGVFNYGYTFGSGTRLTVV.

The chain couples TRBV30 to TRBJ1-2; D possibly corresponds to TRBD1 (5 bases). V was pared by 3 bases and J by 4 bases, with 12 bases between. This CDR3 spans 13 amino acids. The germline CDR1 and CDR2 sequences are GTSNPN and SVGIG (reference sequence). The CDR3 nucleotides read TGTGCCTGGAGAGCTACAGGTGGCTATGGCTACACCTTC. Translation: CAWRATGGYGYTF.

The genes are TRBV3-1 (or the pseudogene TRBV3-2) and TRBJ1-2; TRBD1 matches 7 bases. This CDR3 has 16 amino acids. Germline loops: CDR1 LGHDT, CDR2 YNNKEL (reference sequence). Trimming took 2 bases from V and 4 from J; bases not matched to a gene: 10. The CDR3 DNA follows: TGTGCCAGCAGCCAATTTGTAGGGGGCGACGGCTATGGCTACACCTTC. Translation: CASSQFVGGDGYGYTF.

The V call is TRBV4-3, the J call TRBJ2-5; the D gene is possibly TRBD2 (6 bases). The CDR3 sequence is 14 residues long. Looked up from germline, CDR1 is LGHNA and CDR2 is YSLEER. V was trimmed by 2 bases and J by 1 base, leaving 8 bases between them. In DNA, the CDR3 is TGCGCCAGCAGCCAACGGGACTCCCAAGAGACCCAGTACTTC. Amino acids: CASSQRDSQETQYF.

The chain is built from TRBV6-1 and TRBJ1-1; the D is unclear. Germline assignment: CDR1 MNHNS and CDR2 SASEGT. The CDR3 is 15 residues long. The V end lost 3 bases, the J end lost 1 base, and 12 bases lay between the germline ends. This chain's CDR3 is CASSDRGIGNTEAFF. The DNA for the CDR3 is TGTGCCAGCAGTGATCGCGGGATCGGGAACACTGAAGCTTTCTTT.

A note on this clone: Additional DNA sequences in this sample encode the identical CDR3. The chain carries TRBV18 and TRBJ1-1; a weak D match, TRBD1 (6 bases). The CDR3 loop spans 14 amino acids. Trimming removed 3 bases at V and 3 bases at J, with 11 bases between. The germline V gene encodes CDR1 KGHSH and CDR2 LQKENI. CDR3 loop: CASSPQGGDTEAFF. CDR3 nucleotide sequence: TGTGCCAGCTCACCCCAAGGGGGGGACACTGAAGCTTTCTTT.

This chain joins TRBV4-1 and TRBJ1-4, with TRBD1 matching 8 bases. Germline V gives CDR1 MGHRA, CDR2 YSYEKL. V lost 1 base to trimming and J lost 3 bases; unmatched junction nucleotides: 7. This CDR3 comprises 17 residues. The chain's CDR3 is CASSQGGRGQSNEKLFF. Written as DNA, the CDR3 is TGCGCCAGCAGCCAAGGGGGCAGGGGGCAGTCTAATGAAAAACTGTTTTTT.

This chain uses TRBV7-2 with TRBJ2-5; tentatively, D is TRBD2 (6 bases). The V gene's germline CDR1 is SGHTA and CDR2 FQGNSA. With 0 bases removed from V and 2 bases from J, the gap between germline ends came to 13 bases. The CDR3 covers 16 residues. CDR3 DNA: TGTGCCAGCAGCTTAGCGCTGGGGGGAAAACAAGAGACCCAGTACTTC. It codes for CASSLALGGKQETQYF.

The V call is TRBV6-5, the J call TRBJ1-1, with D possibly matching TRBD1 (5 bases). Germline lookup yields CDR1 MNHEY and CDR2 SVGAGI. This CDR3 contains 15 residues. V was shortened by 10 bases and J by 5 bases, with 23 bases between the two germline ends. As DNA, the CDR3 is TGTGCCACCGAACCTCCACAGGCCCCGAGGACTGAAGCTTTCTTT. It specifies CATEPPQAPRTEAFF.

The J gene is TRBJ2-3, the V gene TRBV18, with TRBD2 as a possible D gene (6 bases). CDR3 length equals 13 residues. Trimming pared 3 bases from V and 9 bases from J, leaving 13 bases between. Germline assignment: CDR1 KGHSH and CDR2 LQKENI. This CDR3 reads CASSPLGAGTQYF. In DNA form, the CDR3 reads TGTGCCAGCTCACCCCTGGGCGCGGGGACGCAGTATTTT.

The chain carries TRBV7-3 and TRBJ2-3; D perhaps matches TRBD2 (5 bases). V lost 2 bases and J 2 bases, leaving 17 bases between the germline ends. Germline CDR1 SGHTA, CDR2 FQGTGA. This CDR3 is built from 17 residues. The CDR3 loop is CASSLSRTQGFTDTQYF. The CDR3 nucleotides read TGTGCCAGCAGCTTATCTCGGACTCAAGGATTCACAGATACGCAGTATTTT.

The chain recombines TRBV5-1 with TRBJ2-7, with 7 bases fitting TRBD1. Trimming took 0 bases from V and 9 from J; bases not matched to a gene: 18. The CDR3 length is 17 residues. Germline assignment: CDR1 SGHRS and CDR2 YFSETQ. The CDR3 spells CASSLGVTGTVSRGQYF. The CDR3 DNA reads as TGCGCCAGCAGCTTGGGAGTTACCGGGACAGTATCCAGGGGGCAGTACTTC.

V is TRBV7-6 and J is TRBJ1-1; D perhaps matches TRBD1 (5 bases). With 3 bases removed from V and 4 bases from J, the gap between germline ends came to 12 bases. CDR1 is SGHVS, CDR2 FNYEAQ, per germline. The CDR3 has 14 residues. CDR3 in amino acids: CASSFGAGSTEAFF. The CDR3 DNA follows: TGTGCCAGCAGCTTTGGGGCCGGGAGCACTGAAGCTTTCTTT.

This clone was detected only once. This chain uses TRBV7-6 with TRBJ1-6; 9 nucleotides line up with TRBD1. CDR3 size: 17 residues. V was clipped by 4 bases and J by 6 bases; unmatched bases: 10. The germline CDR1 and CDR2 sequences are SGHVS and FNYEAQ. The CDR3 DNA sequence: TGTGCCAGCAGCTCTCTTCCGGCGGGACAGGGTAATTCACCCCTCCACTTT. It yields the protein CASSSLPAGQGNSPLHF.

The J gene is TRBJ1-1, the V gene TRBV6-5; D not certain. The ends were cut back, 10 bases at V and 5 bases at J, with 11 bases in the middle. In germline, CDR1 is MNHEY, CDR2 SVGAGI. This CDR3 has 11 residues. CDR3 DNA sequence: TGTGCCATCGGGGAGGATACTGAAGCTTTCTTT. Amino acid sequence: CAIGEDTEAFF.

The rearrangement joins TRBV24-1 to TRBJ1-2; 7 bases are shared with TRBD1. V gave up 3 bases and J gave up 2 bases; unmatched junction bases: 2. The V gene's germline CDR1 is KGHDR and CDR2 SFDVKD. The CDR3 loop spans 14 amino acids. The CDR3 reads CATSDRGQNYGYTF. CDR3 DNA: TGTGCCACCAGTGATAGGGGGCAGAACTATGGCTACACCTTC.

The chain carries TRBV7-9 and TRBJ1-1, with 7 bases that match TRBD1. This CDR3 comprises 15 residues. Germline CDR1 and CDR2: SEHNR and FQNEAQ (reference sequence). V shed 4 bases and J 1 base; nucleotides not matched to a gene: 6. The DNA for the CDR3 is TGTGCCAGCAGCTCACAGGGGACGGGGAACACTGAAGCTTTCTTT. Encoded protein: CASSSQGTGNTEAFF.

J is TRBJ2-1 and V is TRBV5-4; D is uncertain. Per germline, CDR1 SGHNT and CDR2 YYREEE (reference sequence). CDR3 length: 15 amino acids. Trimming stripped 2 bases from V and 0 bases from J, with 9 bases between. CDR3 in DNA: TGTGCCAGCAGCTTCACAGCCTTCTCCTACAATGAGCAGTTCTTC. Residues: CASSFTAFSYNEQFF.

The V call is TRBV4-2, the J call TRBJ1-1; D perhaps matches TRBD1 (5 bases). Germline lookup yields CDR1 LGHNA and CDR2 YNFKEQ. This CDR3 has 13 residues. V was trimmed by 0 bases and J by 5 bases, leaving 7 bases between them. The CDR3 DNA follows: TGTGCCAGCAGCCAAGATTGGACAACTGAAGCTTTCTTT. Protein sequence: CASSQDWTTEAFF.